The clone carrying this T cell receptor beta chain was detected a few times. V lost 4 bases and J lost 3; bases outside the gene matches: 6. CDR1 is GTSNPN, CDR2 SVGIG, per germline (reference sequence). The CDR3 is 15 residues long. Investigators reverse transcribed all isolated RNA, so they sequenced expressed TCRB transcripts. TCRdb keeps only in-frame clones here, not all; method: immunoSEQ multiplex PCR. The repertoire includes about 400,000 clones, roughly 13% of them detected once, and about 0.017% sits in the top ten. This sample was included in a study of beta chain features in type 1 diabetes.

This sequence originates from a man aged 18 to 30 in good health. This chain links TRBV30 with TRBJ2-6; 7 bases are a match to TRBD2. Material for sequencing was naive CD4+ T cells from blood. CDR3 sequence (DNA): TGTGCCTGGATAACGGGGAGGGGTGGGGCCAACGTCCTGACTTTC. Translated: CAWITGRGGANVLTF.